The 2 T cell receptor beta chains in this list originate from one sample, sequenced in a study of T-cell reconstitution after alpha-beta-depleted transplantation in children. Regarding the study as a whole: When one year had passed after transplant, most T-cell counts and diversity came from newly produced T cells.

For TCRbeta, the library was prepared with unique molecular identifiers. TCRdb reprocessed the PCR reads with MiXCR, giving one entry per CDR3 protein. This table holds 250,000 to 300,000 distinct CDR3 sequences, roughly 8.2% found once. These receptors' targets are unknown. The starting material was peripheral blood, obtained 360 days after TCRalphabeta/CD19-depleted stem cell transplant. These receptors all come from a female patient aged 2 to 10 who had a stem cell transplant for Fanconi anemia, so the T cells may come from the graft donor.

The CDR3 bases are TGTGCCAGCAGTTCAGGACAGGGGAGACAGCCCCAGCATTTT. The encoded protein is CASSSGQGRQPQHF. V gene TRBV28 combines with J gene TRBJ1-5; 9 bases agree with TRBD1. V was clipped by 4 bases and J by 7 bases; unmatched bases: 5. Looked up from germline, CDR1 is MDHEN and CDR2 is SYDVKM. The CDR3 consists of 14 residues.

Many counts were recorded for this clonotype. The rearrangement uses TRBV5-1 and TRBJ2-1; possibly TRBD1 or TRBD2 for D (7 bases each). V gave up 1 base and J gave up 7 bases, with 18 bases separating them. This CDR3 contains 16 residues. Germline loops: CDR1 SGHRS, CDR2 YFSETQ. The CDR3 sequence is CASSLQGGPPRNEQFF. CDR3 DNA: TGCGCCAGCAGCTTGCAGGGGGGGCCCCCTCGGAATGAGCAGTTCTTC. Full variable domain (missing parts from reference TRBV5-1 and TRBJ2-1): KAGVTQTPRYLIKTRGQQVTLSCSPISGHRSVSWYQQTPGQGLQFLFEYFSETQRNKGNFPGRFSGRQFSNSRSEMNVSTLELGDSALYLCASSLQGGPPRNEQFFGPGTRLTVL.